The T cell receptor (beta chain) under discussion was sequenced for a study of cytomegalovirus exposure and HLA in healthy donors. Overall study: Previous work identified 95 million to 120 million unique TCR beta sequences from around 200 million T cells. Inside one of the first data releases sat around 85 million unique TCRs taken from HLA-typed donors. Of 300 to 450 genotyped donors, 81% clustered with self-reported Caucasian donors.

Amplification used 60 Vbeta primers and 13 Jbeta primers. Only in-frame clones appear in the TCRdb table, and some are missing; sequencing was by immunoSEQ multiplex PCR. The profile shows 170,000 or so clones, around 80% of them singletons. The CDR3 contains 14 residues. CDR1 and CDR2 from the germline V gene are SGHRS and YFSETQ. Trimming pared 4 bases from V and 5 bases from J, leaving 16 bases between. Concerning this clone itself: Its antigen is currently unknown.

Study outcomes and limitations: In a later analysis, specific HLA alleles were associated with approximately 16,000 TCR beta sequences at a 0.05 false discovery rate.

The chain links TRBV5-1 to TRBJ2-7, with D perhaps matching TRBD1 (6 bases). The TCR comes from a man under 40 in good health and CMV-seropositive. Specimen: PBMCs. The CDR3 coding sequence is TGCGCCAGCAGCGGCATCAGGGCAGGGGACGAGCAGTACTTC. This codes for CASSGIRAGDEQYF. The variable domain in full, completed from reference TRBV5-1 and TRBJ2-7, reads KAGVTQTPRYLIKTRGQQVTLSCSPISGHRSVSWYQQTPGQGLQFLFEYFSETQRNKGNFPGRFSGRQFSNSRSEMNVSTLELGDSALYLCASSGIRAGDEQYFGPGTRLTVT.